This T cell receptor (beta chain) was documented in a study of blood T cells in healthy people across ages (dated by TCRdb to 2015 to 2017). Regarding the study in general: In model experiments, template switching captured roughly one uniquely barcoded TCR beta cDNA molecule for every two T cells. Using deep sequencing normalized with unique cDNA molecular identifiers, the study measured how TCR beta repertoire diversity changes with age. The donors were split into four age groups: young (average 16 years), middle-aged (about 40), aged (more than 60) and long-lived (approximately 80). Donors of different ages were randomly distributed across sequencing lanes to avoid experimental bias. For two donors (one aged 18 to 29 and one aged 80 or older), the study analyzed two additional independent replicas of 1 million unique cDNA reads from the same blood draw. Study-wide conclusions, independent of this receptor: The long-lived group showed more naive CD4+ T cells, fewer expanded clones and increased TCR diversity than the aged group, suggesting age selection. There was a strong correlation between observed TCR beta diversity and the percentage of naive T cells measured by flow cytometry. The CMV infection status of donors was not known, potentially confounding age-related changes in expanded clonotypes. Estimates of total diversity based on one million sequenced T cells were regarded as lower bounds and as underestimates. Since profiling was done on bulk unsorted PBMCs, naive and antigen-experienced compartments could not be conclusively compared. As age increased, observed TCR beta diversity per million T cells dropped in a roughly linear way, and a significant reduction was already evident by age 40.

The CDR3, cysteine through phenylalanine, is 14 amino acids long. Solely the CDR3 DNA is kept, with 42 bases framed from the first base. The junction carries 8 bases between V and J, which are trimmed by 4 bases and 0 bases respectively. The germline V gene encodes CDR1 LNHNV and CDR2 YYDKDF (reference sequence). Donors were a few dozen systemically healthy Caucasian individuals from Russia aged roughly 6 to 100 years. Around 10 milliliters of peripheral blood were collected from each donor into EDTA-treated Vacutainer tubes. Ficoll-Paque density-gradient centrifugation was used to isolate PBMCs, with at least 6.5 million per sample. Total RNA, at least 5 micrograms per sample, was extracted from PBMCs with Trizol reagent. Naive CD45RAhigh/CD27high T cell percentages were measured by flow cytometry on a PBMC aliquot from every donor. Library preparation employed 5' RACE. The sequencer listed for this sample is Illumina HiSeq 2500. A second about 7 to 11 cycle PCR used a sample-barcoded 5' primer and a J-beta primer mix. A template-switch 5' adaptor carrying 12 random nucleotides introduced a unique molecular identifier onto each TCR beta cDNA molecule. Each sample yielded at least 3 million CDR3-containing paired-end reads. First-strand cDNA synthesis was performed from all RNA using the Mint cDNA synthesis kit, with priming by a TRBC-specific oligonucleotide. Following uracil-DNA glycosylase treatment, all cDNA underwent a first 18-cycle PCR with the universal primers M1SS and BC2_uni_R. Processing in the source paper ran as follows. For normalization, 1 million high-quality reads, each with a distinct molecular identifier, were randomly selected from each sample. Reads with shared molecular identifiers were discarded instead of being binned into consensus sequences. MiTCR, set to a Q25 quality threshold and the strictest error-elimination algorithm, was used for CDR3 identification, clonotype clustering and error correction. Lower-bound total TCR beta diversity was estimated with a nonparametric unseen species model using Euler transformation. In-frame beta chains were kept once TCRdb had trimmed the public reads at Q25 with fastp and called clones with MiXCR. All rows with the same CDR3 protein become a single entry with the most common DNA and genes. It is TCRdb's table, rather than the study itself, that gives the V and J calls and clone size. This sample gives about 900,000 distinct CDR3 sequences in total; about 62% of them show up just once. The leading ten clones occupy around a quarter of the sample.

About this clonotype itself: Its antigen is still unknown. No quality values exist for individual bases; no much larger clone is one base distant.

The receptor chain draws on TRBV15 and TRBJ2-3; no D gene is confidently identified. Sequences were obtained from blood. This TCR was recovered from a man under 40 in good health. The DNA is TGTGCCACCAGCACGGTGGTCAGCACAGATACGCAGTATTTT. This gives the protein CATSTVVSTDTQYF.